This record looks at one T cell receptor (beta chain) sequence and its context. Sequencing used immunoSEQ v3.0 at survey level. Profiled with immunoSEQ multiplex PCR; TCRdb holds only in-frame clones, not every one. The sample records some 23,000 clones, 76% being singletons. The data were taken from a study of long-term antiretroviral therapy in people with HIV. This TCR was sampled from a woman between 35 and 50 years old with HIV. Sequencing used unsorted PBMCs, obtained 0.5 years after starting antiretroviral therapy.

The CDR3, as DNA: TGTGCCATCAGGGGACAGGTTAACTATGGCTACACCTTC. Protein sequence: CAIRGQVNYGYTF. The gene calls are TRBV10-3 and TRBJ1-2; 8 nucleotides agree with TRBD1. Germline V gene data show CDR1 as ENHRY and CDR2 as SYGVKD. This CDR3 contains 13 residues. V shed 6 bases, J shed 1 base, and the junction held 1 base outside the gene matches.